This T cell receptor beta chain was recorded in a study of beta chain features in type 1 diabetes. Overall study findings and caveats: All four CD4+ subsets from Type 1 diabetes patients carried moderately but significantly shorter TCRB CDR3s. Within patients, naive, central memory and Treg TCRB repertoires seemed more similar than within healthy donors.

In total, each donor contributed a single heparinised blood draw that averaged roughly 100 mL. Turning to this clone: What it binds is not known.

This CDR3 comprises 13 residues. Germline values: CDR1 MRHNA, CDR2 SNTAGT. Between the trimmed V and J ends, which lost 3 bases and 5 bases, there was a span of 10 bases. Expressed TCRB transcripts got sequenced, as all isolated RNA was reverse transcribed. The protocol was immunoSEQ multiplex PCR, while the TCRdb copy is restricted to in-frame clones and leaves out a portion. This sample carries under 50,000 clones, 66% of them seen once, and the ten largest clones take 2% to 2.5%. This sequence was found in a woman aged 18-30 years with type 1 diabetes. The sample taken for sequencing was Tregs from blood. The chain combines TRBV6-4 with TRBJ1-1; D uncertain. The CDR3 DNA reads TGTGCCAGCAGTGAGTCGGAGGCGACTGAAGCTTTCTTT. Its translation: CASSESEATEAFF.